Listed below are T cell receptor beta chains from one sample, sequenced in a study of long-term antiretroviral therapy in people with HIV. Profiling relied on immunoSEQ multiplex PCR, and the TCRdb table lists in-frame clones only, not all of them. The sample contains tens of thousands of clones, roughly 85% of which appear only once. The starting material was unsorted PBMCs, obtained 2.3 to 2.5 years after starting antiretroviral therapy. These receptors were obtained from a man aged 40-49 years with HIV. Each CDR3 is given with its conserved first and last residue. Fields, in order: clone size, V gene, D gene, J gene, CDR3 protein, CDR3 DNA. A D gene is named only where the DNA matches it firmly. Expanded clones are given a class, and other clones once, few, many or no size at all.

-	TRBV7-9	-	TRBJ2-4	CASSPPGRENIQYF	TGTGCCAGCAGCCCGCCAGGGCGCGAAAACATTCAGTACTTC
-	TRBV18	-	TRBJ1-5	CASSPTGKVDQPQHF	TGTGCCAGCTCACCAACAGGGAAGGTGGATCAGCCCCAGCATTTT
-	TRBV7-7	-	TRBJ2-2	CASSPGSTTTGELFF	TGTGCTAGCAGCCCTGGGTCTACCACGACCGGGGAGCTGTTTTTT
-	TRBV4-3	TRBD2	TRBJ2-1	CASSQDSPASGRADSYNEQFF	TGCGCCAGCAGCCAAGATTCCCCAGCTAGCGGGAGGGCCGATTCCTACAATGAGCAGTTCTTC
-	TRBV4-3	-	TRBJ1-2	CASSQDGQGPIAGYTF	TGCGCCAGCAGCCAAGATGGCCAGGGGCCAATTGCTGGCTACACCTTC
-	TRBV6-6	-	TRBJ2-7	CASSPDRSEQYF	TGTGCCAGCAGCCCTGACCGGAGCGAGCAGTACTTC
-	TRBV12-5	TRBD2	TRBJ2-4	CASGPPLAGEGWETKNIQYF	TGTGCTAGTGGTCCCCCCCTAGCGGGAGAGGGGTGGGAGACCAAAAACATTCAGTACTTC
-	TRBV27	-	TRBJ2-7	CASSLGRTYEQYF	TGTGCCAGCAGTCTAGGACGGACCTACGAGCAGTACTTC
few	TRBV6-1	-	TRBJ2-7	CASSGPGAVLYEQYF	TGTGCCAGCAGTGGGCCCGGGGCCGTCCTTTACGAGCAGTACTTC
few	TRBV14	TRBD1	TRBJ2-5	CASSQDRGLWETQYF	TGTGCCAGCAGCCAAGACAGGGGGCTCTGGGAGACCCAGTACTTC
-	TRBV14	TRBD2	TRBJ2-3	CASSQDKGLGGTDTQYF	TGTGCCAGCAGCCAGGATAAGGGACTAGGTGGCACAGATACGCAGTATTTT
-	TRBV6-1	-	TRBJ2-1	CASSEGGVYNEQFF	TGTGCCAGCAGTGAAGGGGGGGTATACAATGAGCAGTTCTTC
-	TRBV5-4	TRBD2	TRBJ2-7	CASSTGGVSSYEQYF	TGTGCCAGCAGCACCGGGGGGGTGAGCTCCTACGAGCAGTACTTC
-	TRBV4-2	-	TRBJ2-3	CASSPATGTDTQYF	TGTGCCAGCAGCCCCGCGACGGGCACAGATACGCAGTATTTT
-	TRBV19	-	TRBJ2-3	CASAPGSTDTQYF	TGTGCCAGTGCCCCCGGGAGCACAGATACGCAGTATTTT
-	TRBV19	-	TRBJ2-7	CASTYSRDLGNEQYF	TGTGCCAGTACTTATTCCCGGGACCTAGGGAACGAGCAGTACTTC
-	TRBV19	-	TRBJ2-3	CASSGSVTDTQYF	TGTGCCAGTAGTGGGAGTGTAACAGATACGCAGTATTTT
-	TRBV2	-	TRBJ2-3	CASSYVGGPGDTQYF	TGTGCCAGCTCTTACGTCGGGGGGCCTGGAGATACGCAGTATTTT
-	TRBV2	-	TRBJ2-3	CASSLRRDTQYF	TGTGCCAGCAGTTTACGTAGGGATACGCAGTATTTT
-	TRBV5-4	-	TRBJ2-7	CASSLTADYEQYF	TGTGCCAGCAGCTTGACGGCCGACTACGAGCAGTACTTC
-	TRBV7-2	-	TRBJ1-5	CASSFGLYSNQPQHF	TGTGCCAGCAGCTTCGGCCTATATAGCAATCAGCCCCAGCATTTT
-	TRBV5-4	-	TRBJ2-3	CASGTEGLNTQYF	TGTGCCAGCGGGACGGAGGGCCTTAATACGCAGTATTTT
-	TRBV6-5	TRBD2	TRBJ2-7	CASSQTSGGSYEQYF	TGTGCCAGCAGCCAGACTAGCGGGGGCTCCTACGAGCAGTACTTC
-	TRBV13	-	TRBJ2-3	CASSHGLHLTDTQYF	TGTGCCAGCAGTCACGGACTACACCTCACAGATACGCAGTATTTT